Listed here are 28 T cell receptor beta chains from one sample, sequenced in a study of shared clonotypes between healthy human individuals (dated by TCRdb to the early 2020s). The method was the immunoSEQ multiplex PCR assay. TCRdb holds this immuneACCESS table with in-frame rearrangements only. Some clones are missing; in checked studies, unresolved V genes explain under half, and the rest has no known cause. The sample table shows 190,000 or so clones, and approximately 95% are seen once. In total, the top ten clones hold more than 0.065% of the sample. Sequenced sample: naive CD4+ T cells sorted from blood. Interpreted using the paper, the cell subset or site label stands for: CD45RA+ positively selected. All receptors come from a woman aged 25 to 45 in good health.

The chain joins TRBV21-1 to TRBJ1-3. TRBV21-1 is listed as a pseudogene. This CDR3 is 18 amino acids long. CDR3 coding DNA: TGTGCCAGCAGACTTAACTTCACCAGTTTCAACTCTGGAAACACCATATATTTT. Encoded protein: CASRLNFTSFNSGNTIYF.

In this sample, this clone turned up once. The V gene is TRBV11-1, the J gene TRBJ2-1; no definite D call. Trimming stripped 2 bases from V and 6 bases from J, with 17 bases between. This CDR3 has 16 residues. In germline, CDR1 is SGHAT, CDR2 FQDESV (reference sequence). The chain's CDR3 is CASSLTTGSSGNEQFF. As DNA, the CDR3 is TGTGCCAGCAGCTTAACTACGGGTTCTTCCGGCAATGAGCAGTTCTTC.

This clone was seen a handful of times. The chain links TRBV2 to TRBJ2-7; D uncertain. V was clipped by 5 bases and J by 4 bases, with 6 bases between them. Germline loops: CDR1 SNHLY, CDR2 FYNNEI. The CDR3 is 11 residues long. CDR3 DNA: TGTGCCAGCAGTACAAAATACGAGCAGTACTTC. It translates to CASSTKYEQYF. Filled out from reference TRBV2 and TRBJ2-7, the complete variable domain reads EPEVTQTPSHQVTQMGQEVILRCVPISNHLYFYWYRQILGQKVEFLVSFYNNEISEKSEIFDDQFSVERPDGSNFTLKIRSTKLEDSAMYFCASSTKYEQYFGPGTRLTVT.

V usage is TRBV7-2 and J usage is TRBJ2-7; D is unclear. The germline gives CDR1 SGHTA, CDR2 FQGNSA. Trimming pared 0 bases from V and 4 bases from J, leaving 10 bases between. The CDR3 extends over 14 amino acids. The DNA of the CDR3 is TGTGCCAGCAGCTTAGCTCCGCTACTTTACGAGCAGTACTTC. As protein: CASSLAPLLYEQYF.

V is TRBV18 and J is TRBJ1-3; 9 bases line up with TRBD1. Germline CDR1 reads KGHSH; CDR2 reads LQKENI. V gave up 5 bases and J gave up 7 bases; unmatched junction bases: 3. The CDR3 covers 13 residues. Written as DNA, the CDR3 is TGTGCCAGCTCAAGGACAGGGGACAACACCATATATTTT. Encoded protein: CASSRTGDNTIYF.

The chain links TRBV10-1 to TRBJ2-7; D unresolved. CDR1 and CDR2 (germline): WNHNN, SYGVQD (reference sequence). Trimming stripped 6 bases from V and 2 bases from J, with 14 bases between. The CDR3 is 14 amino acids. The CDR3 region has the DNA TGCGCCAGCAGCAAGGACCAGAGCACCTACGAGCAGTACTTC. It encodes CASSKDQSTYEQYF.

This clone was observed a single time. The V gene is TRBV18, the J gene TRBJ2-7; TRBD2 aligns across 9 bases. Trimming removed 6 bases from V and 4 bases from J; junction bases left unmatched: 7. Germline CDR1 is KGHSH and CDR2 is LQKENI. The CDR3 extends over 14 amino acids. Here the CDR3 reads CASSQGTSSYEQYF. The CDR3 DNA reads as TGTGCCAGCTCTCAAGGGACTAGCAGTTACGAGCAGTACTTC.

The rearrangement links TRBV11-3 to TRBJ1-1, with a weak D call TRBD1 (6 bases). Germline values: CDR1 SGHNT, CDR2 YENEEA. The CDR3 runs to 14 residues. Trimming pared 1 base from V and 2 bases from J, leaving 8 bases between. The CDR3 spells CASSLAGANTEAFF. CDR3 in DNA: TGTGCCAGCAGCTTAGCAGGGGCTAACACTGAAGCTTTCTTT.

This clone occurred a few times. The rearrangement links TRBV10-1 to TRBJ2-7; TRBD2 aligns across 10 bases. Trimming cost V 0 bases and J 5 bases; bases outside gene matches: 4. Germline CDR1 is WNHNN and CDR2 is SYGVQD (reference sequence). The CDR3 has 15 amino acids. Here the CDR3 DNA reads TGCGCCAGCAGTGAGTCAATAGCGGGAGGCCACGAGCAGTACTTC. This codes for CASSESIAGGHEQYF.

This clone appeared once. This rearrangement joins TRBV7-9 to TRBJ2-5, with 9 nucleotides matching TRBD1. Near its end, the DNA agrees better with TRBJ2-7, so the J call may be wrong. The CDR3 is 18 amino acids. CDR1 and CDR2 (germline): SEHNR, FQNEAQ (reference sequence). The CDR3 reads CASSLEDPGTGTPYEQYF. The CDR3 nucleotides are TGTGCCAGCAGCTTAGAGGATCCCGGGACAGGGACCCCCTACGAGCAGTACTTC.

The rearrangement joins TRBV6-5 to TRBJ2-7, with D possibly TRBD2 on 5 matching bases. The length of the CDR3 is 13 residues. The V end was cut by 7 bases, the J end by 3 bases, with 13 bases between. The V gene's germline CDR1 is MNHEY and CDR2 SVGAGI. The CDR3 loop is CASNSDGNYEQYF. The CDR3 DNA is TGTGCCAGCAACTCGGACGGGAACTACGAGCAGTACTTC.

Only one count was recorded for this clone. The V and J genes are TRBV7-3 and TRBJ2-7, with a possible D match to TRBD2 (6 bases). This CDR3 has 15 amino acids. In germline, CDR1 is SGHTA, CDR2 FQGTGA. V was clipped by 5 bases and J by 0 bases, with 14 bases between them. The DNA for the CDR3 is TGTGCCAGCAGCAAAACGGGACTGAACTCCTACGAGCAGTACTTC. Its translation: CASSKTGLNSYEQYF.

The rearrangement links TRBV27 to TRBJ2-5; D uncertain. The J call may be wrong; the DNA end is better matched by TRBJ2-7. The germline gives CDR1 MNHEY, CDR2 SMNVEV (reference sequence). This CDR3 region has 14 residues. The CDR3, as DNA: TGTGCCAGCAATGAATACAGAGGCTCCTACGAGCAGTACTTC. It yields the protein CASNEYRGSYEQYF.

This chain joins TRBV5-1 and TRBJ2-7; TRBD2 might be the D (6 bases). Trimming removed 4 bases from V and 3 bases from J, with 20 bases in between. The CDR3 runs to 16 residues. Germline values: CDR1 SGHRS, CDR2 YFSETQ. The CDR3 loop is CASSRGRDSSFYEQYF. The CDR3 DNA reads TGCGCCAGCAGCAGGGGACGGGACTCCTCCTTCTACGAGCAGTACTTC.

The rearrangement links TRBV28 to TRBJ2-2; TRBD1 or TRBD2 may be the D gene (6 bases each). CDR3 size: 13 residues. Trimming took 6 bases from V and 5 from J, leaving 10 bases between them. Looked up from germline, CDR1 is MDHEN and CDR2 is SYDVKM. The CDR3 loop reads CASRQGGTGELFF. DNA of the CDR3: TGTGCCAGCAGACAGGGAGGAACCGGGGAGCTGTTTTTT.

The genes are TRBV14 and TRBJ2-3; D is undetermined. Germline V gene sequence: CDR1 SGHDN, CDR2 FVKESK. The CDR3 totals 18 residues. V lost 3 bases to trimming and J lost 6 bases, with 25 bases between them. This CDR3 is CASSQRKISRPTGDTQYF. For the CDR3, the DNA is TGTGCCAGCAGCCAGCGGAAAATCTCGCGGCCGACCGGGGATACGCAGTATTTT. The whole variable domain, remainder taken from reference TRBV14 and TRBJ2-3, is EAGVTQFPSHSVIEKGQTVTLRCDPISGHDNLYWYRRVMGKEIKFLLHFVKESKQDESGMPNNRFLAERTGGTYSTLKVQPAELEDSGVYFCASSQRKISRPTGDTQYFGPGTRLTVL.

V gene TRBV6-5 combines with J gene TRBJ1-4; D remains unclear. Trimming left V 4 bases short and J 0 bases short, with 9 bases between. Germline V gene lookup returns CDR1 MNHEY and CDR2 SVGAGI. This CDR3 is built from 15 residues. The CDR3 reads CASSSTLATNEKLFF. Written as DNA, the CDR3 is TGTGCCAGCAGTTCCACCTTGGCAACTAATGAAAAACTGTTTTTT.

This sequence joins TRBV7-9 and TRBJ1-1, with a weak D call TRBD1 (5 bases). CDR3 length: 16 residues. CDR1 and CDR2 (germline): SEHNR, FQNEAQ (reference sequence). V lost 4 bases and J 5 bases, leaving 20 bases between the germline ends. The CDR3 reads CASSSSPDSWGTEAFF. The CDR3 DNA reads as TGTGCCAGCAGCTCGTCCCCTGACAGTTGGGGAACTGAAGCTTTCTTT.

The rearrangement links TRBV9 to TRBJ2-5; 10 bases are a match to TRBD2. Unmatched junction bases numbered 6, after V lost 5 bases and J lost 5 bases. The V gene's germline CDR1 is SGDLS and CDR2 YYNGEE. The CDR3 loop spans 14 amino acids. CDR3 DNA sequence: TGTGCCAGCAGTAGCGGGAGGTTGGTGGAGACCCAGTACTTC. This codes for CASSSGRLVETQYF.

The chain joins TRBV30 to TRBJ2-5; possible D gene TRBD1, 6 bases. Trimming cost V 5 bases and J 3 bases, with 7 bases left between them. The CDR3 extends over 11 amino acids. Germline loops: CDR1 GTSNPN, CDR2 SVGIG (reference sequence). CDR3 DNA: TGTGCCTGGTCAGGGGAAGAGACCCAGTACTTC. Translated, it gives CAWSGEETQYF.

The chain uses TRBV4-1 and TRBJ1-2; perhaps TRBD1 as D (5 bases). The ends were cut back, 0 bases at V and 4 bases at J, with 21 bases in the middle. The CDR3 length is 18 residues. The germline V gene encodes CDR1 MGHRA and CDR2 YSYEKL. CDR3 in amino acids: CASSQDEIQSLGVYGYTF. The CDR3 DNA reads as TGCGCCAGCAGCCAAGATGAGATACAAAGCTTAGGGGTCTATGGCTACACCTTC.

The V call is TRBV19, the J call TRBJ1-2; 10 bases line up with TRBD1. Germline-derived CDR1 and CDR2 are LNHDA and SQIVND (reference sequence). CDR3 length equals 14 residues. V was pared by 5 bases and J by 6 bases, with 6 bases of the junction left unmatched. CDR3 residues: CASSPDRGRDGYTF. In DNA form, the CDR3 reads TGTGCCAGTAGTCCAGACAGGGGGCGAGATGGCTACACCTTC.

The rearrangement links TRBV2 to TRBJ2-3, with 9 positions matching TRBD1. The length of the CDR3 is 15 residues. The germline CDR1 and CDR2 sequences are SNHLY and FYNNEI. After removal of 8 bases from V and 3 bases from J, the junction contained 9 bases not matched to a gene. The CDR3 reads CASGADRGTTDTQYF. In DNA form, the CDR3 reads TGTGCCAGCGGGGCCGACAGGGGGACTACAGATACGCAGTATTTT.

The chain joins TRBV6-5 to TRBJ2-6; no clear D gene. Germline V CDR1 and CDR2: MNHEY, SVGAGI. The CDR3 loop spans 16 amino acids. Trimming took off 4 bases at V and 0 bases at J, with 10 bases between the two ends. The CDR3 DNA sequence: TGTGCCAGCAGTTGGCACCCAGGCTCTGGGGCCAACGTCCTGACTTTC. Its translation: CASSWHPGSGANVLTF.

This rearrangement joins TRBV19 to TRBJ1-1; D is ambiguous. This CDR3 is 14 amino acids long. Germline-derived CDR1 and CDR2 are LNHDA and SQIVND (reference sequence). Deletions cut 7 bases from V and 3 bases from J, with 15 bases between. CDR3 bases: TGTGCCAGTATTCCTCCGGGCAGTTACACTGAAGCTTTCTTT. This encodes CASIPPGSYTEAFF.

The chain carries TRBV28 and TRBJ2-1; 13 positions match TRBD2. CDR3 length: 15 residues. The V and J ends lost 4 bases and 8 bases, in that order; junction bases with no gene match: 5. CDR1 and CDR2 (germline): MDHEN, SYDVKM. CDR3 DNA: TGTGCCAGCAGTTCACGGACTAGCGGGAGTTATGAGCAGTTCTTC. Protein sequence: CASSSRTSGSYEQFF.

V gene TRBV4-1 combines with J gene TRBJ2-5; 8 bases align to TRBD1. The V segment lost 0 bases and the J segment 4 bases; nucleotides outside the gene matches: 1. Germline lookup yields CDR1 MGHRA and CDR2 YSYEKL. The CDR3 has 14 residues. CDR3 DNA: TGCGCCAGCAGCCAAGAACAGGGGGTAGAGACCCAGTACTTC. Translating it yields CASSQEQGVETQYF.

This clone was seen a single time. The V call is TRBV6-6, the J call TRBJ1-1; 8 bases are shared with TRBD1. The CDR3 sequence is 13 residues long. Germline V CDR1 and CDR2: MNHNY, SVGAGI (reference sequence). The V segment lost 6 bases and the J segment 3 bases; nucleotides outside the gene matches: 3. The CDR3 DNA is TGTGCCAGCAGCAGGGGGCGCGACACTGAAGCTTTCTTT. Protein: CASSRGRDTEAFF.